The 4 T cell receptor beta chains given below trace back to one sample, sequenced in a study of shared clonotypes between healthy human individuals. TCRdb's copy holds only in-frame clones and misses some; the assay was immunoSEQ multiplex PCR. The repertoire holds about 710,000 clones, around 73% seen once, with roughly 2% in the top ten. Sequencing input: memory CD4+ T cells sorted from blood. Subset: CD45RA-negative fraction. The source is a woman aged 25 to 39 in good health.

The chain uses TRBV6-5 and TRBJ2-2; no reliable D call. Trimming removed 8 bases from V and 6 bases from J, with 16 bases in between. This CDR3 region has 14 residues. Germline CDR1 is MNHEY and CDR2 is SVGAGI. In nucleotides, the CDR3 is TGTGCCAGCGGGAACGGTGGGATTGCCGGGGAGCTGTTTTTT. Residues: CASGNGGIAGELFF.

This clone turned up a few times. This rearrangement joins TRBV5-4 to TRBJ2-2, with 7 bases identical to TRBD2. There are 16 residues in the CDR3. The J segment lost 1 base and the V segment lost 0 bases, leaving 3 bases of the junction unmatched. Per the germline V gene, CDR1 is SGHNT and CDR2 is YYREEE (reference sequence). The CDR3 protein is CASSLGSGVNTGELFF. Written as DNA, the CDR3 is TGTGCCAGCAGCTTGGGGAGCGGGGTGAACACCGGGGAGCTGTTTTTT.

The V gene is TRBV7-8, the J gene TRBJ2-2, with TRBD2 matching 10 bases. The trim removed 3 bases at V and 0 bases at J, leaving 13 bases unmatched. Germline CDR1 reads SGHVS; CDR2 reads FQNEAQ. The CDR3 has 20 amino acids. CDR3 in DNA: TGTGCCAGCAGCTTTGATGCTAGCGGGAGTTGGTCCGCGAACACCGGGGAGCTGTTTTTT. Its protein is CASSFDASGSWSANTGELFF.

Only one count was recorded for this clone. This rearrangement joins TRBV5-1 to TRBJ2-1; D is possibly TRBD2 (6 bases). Per the germline V gene, CDR1 is SGHRS and CDR2 is YFSETQ. Trimming removed 4 bases at V and 3 bases at J, with 14 bases between. The CDR3 length is 15 residues. The CDR3 sequence is CASSGVAGFYNEQFF. The CDR3 coding sequence is TGCGCCAGCAGCGGCGTGGCGGGGTTCTACAATGAGCAGTTCTTC.